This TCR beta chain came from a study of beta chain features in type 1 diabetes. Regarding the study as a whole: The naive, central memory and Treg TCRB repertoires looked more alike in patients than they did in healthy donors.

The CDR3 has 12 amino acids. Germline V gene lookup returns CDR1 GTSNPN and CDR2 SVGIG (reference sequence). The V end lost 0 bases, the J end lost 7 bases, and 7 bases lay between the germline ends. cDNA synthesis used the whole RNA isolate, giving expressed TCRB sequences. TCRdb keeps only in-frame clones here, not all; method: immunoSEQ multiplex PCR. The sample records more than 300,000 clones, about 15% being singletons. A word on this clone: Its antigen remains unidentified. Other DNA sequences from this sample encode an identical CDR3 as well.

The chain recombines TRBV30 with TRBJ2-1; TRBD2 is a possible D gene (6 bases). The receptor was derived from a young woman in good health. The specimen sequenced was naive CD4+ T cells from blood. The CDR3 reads CAWSVRGNEQFF. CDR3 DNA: TGTGCCTGGAGTGTACGGGGGAATGAGCAGTTCTTC.